This TCR beta chain was sequenced during a study of cytomegalovirus exposure and HLA in healthy donors. It was with 60 Vbeta and 13 Jbeta primers that the PCR ran. Profiling relied on immunoSEQ multiplex PCR, and the TCRdb table lists in-frame clones only, not all of them. Of some 190,000 clones in the sample, roughly 80% were seen once. Germline V gives CDR1 LGHNA, CDR2 YNFKEQ. Trimming removed 0 bases at V and 0 bases at J, with 15 bases between. This CDR3 comprises 17 residues. Material: PBMCs. The TCR was taken from a girl under 18 in good health and CMV-seropositive. The chain links TRBV4-2 to TRBJ2-7, with D tentatively TRBD1 (5 bases). CDR3 sequence reads: CASSQDVPRTTSYEQYF. CDR3 coding DNA: TGTGCCAGCAGCCAAGATGTCCCCAGGACAACCTCCTACGAGCAGTACTTC.